This TCR beta chain is from a study of cytomegalovirus exposure and HLA in healthy donors. Findings and limits, study-wide: The study listed approximately 160 cytomegalovirus-associated TCR beta chains.

PCR was performed using 60 Vbeta and 13 Jbeta primers. Method: immunoSEQ multiplex PCR; TCRdb's copy keeps in-frame clones and lacks some. This table has 200,000 to 300,000 clones, roughly 78% appearing once. A word on this clone: What it binds is unknown.

Germline CDR1 SGHDN, CDR2 FVKESK. This CDR3 spans 17 amino acids. After removal of 3 bases from V and 2 bases from J, the junction contained 10 bases not matched to a gene. The chain couples TRBV14 to TRBJ2-1, with 7 bases identical to TRBD2. Sequenced material: PBMCs. The clonotype originates from a boy aged 5-17 years in good health and CMV-seronegative. DNA of the CDR3: TGTGCCAGCAGCCATCTAGGCCAGCGGGACGCCTACAATGAGCAGTTCTTC. Translation gives CASSHLGQRDAYNEQFF.